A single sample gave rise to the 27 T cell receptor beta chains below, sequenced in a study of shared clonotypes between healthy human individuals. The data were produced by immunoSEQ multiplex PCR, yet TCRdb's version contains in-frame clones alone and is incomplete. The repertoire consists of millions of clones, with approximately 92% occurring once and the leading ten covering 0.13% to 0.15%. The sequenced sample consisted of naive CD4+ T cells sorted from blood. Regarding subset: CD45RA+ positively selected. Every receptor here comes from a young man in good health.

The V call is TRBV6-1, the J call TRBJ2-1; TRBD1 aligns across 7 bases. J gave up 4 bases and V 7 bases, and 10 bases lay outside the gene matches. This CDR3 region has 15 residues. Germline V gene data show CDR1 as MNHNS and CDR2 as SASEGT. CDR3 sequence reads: CASTRGQGLYNEQFF. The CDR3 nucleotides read TGTGCCAGCACGAGGGGGCAGGGGTTATACAATGAGCAGTTCTTC.

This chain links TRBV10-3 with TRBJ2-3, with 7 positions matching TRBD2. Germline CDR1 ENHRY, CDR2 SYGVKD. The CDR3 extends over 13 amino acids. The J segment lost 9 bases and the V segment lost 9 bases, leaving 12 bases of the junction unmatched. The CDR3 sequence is CAMGGGPPATQYF. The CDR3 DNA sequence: TGTGCCATGGGCGGGGGACCCCCCGCGACGCAGTATTTT.

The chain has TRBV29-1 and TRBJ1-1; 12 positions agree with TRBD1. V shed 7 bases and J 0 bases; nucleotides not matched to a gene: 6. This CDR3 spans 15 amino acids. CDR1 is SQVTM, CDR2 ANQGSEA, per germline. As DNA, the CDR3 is TGCAGCGGAACCGGGACAGGGGGCTTGAACACTGAAGCTTTCTTT. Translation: CSGTGTGGLNTEAFF.

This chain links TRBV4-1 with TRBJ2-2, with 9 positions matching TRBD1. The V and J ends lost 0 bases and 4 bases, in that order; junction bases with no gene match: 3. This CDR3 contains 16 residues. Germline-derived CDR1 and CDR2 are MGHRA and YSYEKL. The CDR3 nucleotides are TGCGCCAGCAGCCAAGACAGGACAGGGGTCACCGGGGAGCTGTTTTTT. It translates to CASSQDRTGVTGELFF.

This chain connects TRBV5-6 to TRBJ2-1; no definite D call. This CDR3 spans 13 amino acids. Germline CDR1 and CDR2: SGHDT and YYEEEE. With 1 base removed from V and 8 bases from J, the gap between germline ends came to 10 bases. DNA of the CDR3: TGTGCCAGCAGCTTGAAGAGGAGAGATGAGCAGTTCTTC. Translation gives CASSLKRRDEQFF.

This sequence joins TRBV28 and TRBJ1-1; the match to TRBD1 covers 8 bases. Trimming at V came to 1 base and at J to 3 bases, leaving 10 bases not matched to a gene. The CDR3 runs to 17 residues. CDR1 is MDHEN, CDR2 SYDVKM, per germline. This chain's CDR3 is CASSLLRMDRDDTEAFF. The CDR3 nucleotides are TGTGCCAGCAGTTTATTAAGGATGGACAGGGATGACACTGAAGCTTTCTTT. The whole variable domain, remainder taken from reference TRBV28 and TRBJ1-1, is DVKVTQSSRYLVKRTGEKVFLECVQDMDHENMFWYRQDPGLGLRLIYFSYDVKMKEKGDIPEGYSVSREKKERFSLILESASTNQTSMYLCASSLLRMDRDDTEAFFGQGTRLTVV.

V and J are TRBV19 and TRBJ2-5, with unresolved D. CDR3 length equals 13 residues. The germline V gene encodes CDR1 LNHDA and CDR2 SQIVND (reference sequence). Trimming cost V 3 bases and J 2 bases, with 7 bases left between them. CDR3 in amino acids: CASSMVVQETQYF. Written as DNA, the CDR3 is TGTGCCAGTAGTATGGTTGTTCAAGAGACCCAGTACTTC.

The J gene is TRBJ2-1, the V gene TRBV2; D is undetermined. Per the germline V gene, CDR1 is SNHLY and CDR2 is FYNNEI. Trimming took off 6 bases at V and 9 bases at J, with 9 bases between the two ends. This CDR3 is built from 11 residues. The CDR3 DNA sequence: TGTGCCAGCAGAATACTGGGTGAGCAGTTCTTC. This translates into CASRILGEQFF.

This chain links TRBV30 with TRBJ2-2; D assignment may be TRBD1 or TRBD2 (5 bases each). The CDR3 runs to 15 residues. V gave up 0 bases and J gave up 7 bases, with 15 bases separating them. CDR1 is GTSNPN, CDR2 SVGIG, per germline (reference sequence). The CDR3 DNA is TGTGCCTGGAGTGTAAACTTATGGGGGAACGGGGAGCTGTTTTTT. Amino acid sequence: CAWSVNLWGNGELFF.

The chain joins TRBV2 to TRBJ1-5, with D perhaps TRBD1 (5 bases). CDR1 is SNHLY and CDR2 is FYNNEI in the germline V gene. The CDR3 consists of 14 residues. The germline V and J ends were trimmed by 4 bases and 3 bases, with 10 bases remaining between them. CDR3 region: CASSVVQDNQPQHF. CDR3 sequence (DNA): TGTGCCAGCAGTGTTGTACAGGACAATCAGCCCCAGCATTTT.

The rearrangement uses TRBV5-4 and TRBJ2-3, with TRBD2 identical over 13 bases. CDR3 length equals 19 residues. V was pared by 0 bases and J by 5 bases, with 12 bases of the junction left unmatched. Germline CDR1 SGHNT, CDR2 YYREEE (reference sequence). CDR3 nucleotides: TGTGCCAGCAGCTTGGGGGGACTAGCGGGGCTCTCCCGGGTAGATACGCAGTATTTT. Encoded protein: CASSLGGLAGLSRVDTQYF.

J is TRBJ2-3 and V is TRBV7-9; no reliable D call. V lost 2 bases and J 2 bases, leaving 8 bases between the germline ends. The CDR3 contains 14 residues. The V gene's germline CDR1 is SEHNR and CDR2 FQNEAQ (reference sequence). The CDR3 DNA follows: TGTGCCAGCAGCTTACCCGGTCACACAGATACGCAGTATTTT. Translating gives CASSLPGHTDTQYF.

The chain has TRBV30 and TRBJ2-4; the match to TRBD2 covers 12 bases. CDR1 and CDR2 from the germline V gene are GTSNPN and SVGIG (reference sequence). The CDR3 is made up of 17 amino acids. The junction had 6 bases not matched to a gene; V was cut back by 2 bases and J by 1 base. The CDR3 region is CAWSSLAGGPAKNIQYF. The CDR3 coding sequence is TGTGCCTGGAGTTCTCTAGCGGGGGGGCCTGCCAAAAACATTCAGTACTTC.

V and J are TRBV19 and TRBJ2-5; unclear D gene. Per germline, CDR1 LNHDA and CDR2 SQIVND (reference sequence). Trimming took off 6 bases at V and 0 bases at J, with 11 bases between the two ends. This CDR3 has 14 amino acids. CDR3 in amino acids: CASSLEIHQETQYF. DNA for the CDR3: TGTGCCAGTAGCCTCGAAATACACCAAGAGACCCAGTACTTC.

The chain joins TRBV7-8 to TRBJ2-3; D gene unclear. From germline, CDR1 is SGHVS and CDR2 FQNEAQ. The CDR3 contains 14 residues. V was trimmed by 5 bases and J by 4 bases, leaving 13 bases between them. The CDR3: CASSPGVRADTQYF. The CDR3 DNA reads TGTGCCAGCAGCCCCGGAGTACGGGCAGATACGCAGTATTTT.

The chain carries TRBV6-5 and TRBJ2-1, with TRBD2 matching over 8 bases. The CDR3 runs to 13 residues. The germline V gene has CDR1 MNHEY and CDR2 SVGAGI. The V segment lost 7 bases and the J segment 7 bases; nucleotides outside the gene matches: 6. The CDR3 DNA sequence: TGTGCCAGCAAAAAGCGGGAGCTGAATGAGCAGTTCTTC. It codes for CASKKRELNEQFF.

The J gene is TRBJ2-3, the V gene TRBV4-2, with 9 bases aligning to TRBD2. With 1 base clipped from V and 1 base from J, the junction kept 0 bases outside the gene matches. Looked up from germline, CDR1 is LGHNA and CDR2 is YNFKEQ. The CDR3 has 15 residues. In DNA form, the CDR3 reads TGTGCCAGCAGCCAAGTAGCGGGGGGCACAGATACGCAGTATTTT. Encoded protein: CASSQVAGGTDTQYF.

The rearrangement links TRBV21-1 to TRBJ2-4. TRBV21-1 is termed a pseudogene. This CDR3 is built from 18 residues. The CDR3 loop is CASSNPDATMGAKNIQYF. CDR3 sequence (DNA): TGTGCCAGCAGCAATCCGGACGCCACCATGGGAGCCAAAAACATTCAGTACTTC.

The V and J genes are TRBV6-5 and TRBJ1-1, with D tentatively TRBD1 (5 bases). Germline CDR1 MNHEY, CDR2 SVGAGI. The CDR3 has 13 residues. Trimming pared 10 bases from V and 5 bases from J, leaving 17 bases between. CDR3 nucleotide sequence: TGTGCCACAACCACGGAGGAGGGGACTGAAGCTTTCTTT. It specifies CATTTEEGTEAFF.

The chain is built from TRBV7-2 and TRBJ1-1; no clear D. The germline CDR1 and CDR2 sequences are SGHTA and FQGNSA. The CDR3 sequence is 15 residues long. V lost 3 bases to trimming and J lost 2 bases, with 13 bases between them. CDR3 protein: CASSFILQPNTEAFF. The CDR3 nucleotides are TGTGCCAGCAGCTTCATCCTTCAGCCTAACACTGAAGCTTTCTTT.

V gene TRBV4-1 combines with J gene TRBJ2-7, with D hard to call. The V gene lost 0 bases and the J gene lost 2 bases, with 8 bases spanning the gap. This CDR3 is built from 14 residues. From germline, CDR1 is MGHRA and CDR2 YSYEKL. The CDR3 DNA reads TGCGCCAGCAGCCAAGAGGTCATTGCCTACGAGCAGTACTTC. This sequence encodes CASSQEVIAYEQYF.

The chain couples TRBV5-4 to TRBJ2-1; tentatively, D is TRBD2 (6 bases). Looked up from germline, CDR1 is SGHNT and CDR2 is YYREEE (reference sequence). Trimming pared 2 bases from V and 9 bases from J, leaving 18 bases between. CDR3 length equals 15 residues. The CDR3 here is CASSLGHRVGGEQFF. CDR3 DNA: TGTGCCAGCAGCTTAGGTCACCGGGTGGGGGGTGAGCAGTTCTTC.

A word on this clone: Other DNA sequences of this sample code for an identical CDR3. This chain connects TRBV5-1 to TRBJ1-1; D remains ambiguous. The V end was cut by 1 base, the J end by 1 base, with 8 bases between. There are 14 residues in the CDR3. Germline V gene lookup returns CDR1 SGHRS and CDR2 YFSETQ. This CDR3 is CASSLTAGNTEAFF. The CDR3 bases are TGCGCCAGCAGCTTGACCGCGGGGAACACTGAAGCTTTCTTT.

In DNA, the CDR3 is TGTGCCAGCATTCCCACCAATGGACAGGGAAGGGCTTTCTTT. Protein: CASIPTNGQGRAFF. The chain uses TRBV28 and TRBJ1-1; 8 bases fit TRBD1. The germline gives CDR1 MDHEN, CDR2 SYDVKM. The ends lost 7 bases at V and 11 bases at J; junction bases unmatched: 15. This CDR3 region has 14 residues.

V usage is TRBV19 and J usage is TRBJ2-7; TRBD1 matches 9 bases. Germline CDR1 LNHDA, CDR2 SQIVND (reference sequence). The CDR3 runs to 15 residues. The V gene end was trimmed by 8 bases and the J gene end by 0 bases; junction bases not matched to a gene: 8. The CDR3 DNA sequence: TGTGCCAGTCAAACGGGACAGGGTAGCTCCTACGAGCAGTACTTC. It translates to CASQTGQGSSYEQYF.

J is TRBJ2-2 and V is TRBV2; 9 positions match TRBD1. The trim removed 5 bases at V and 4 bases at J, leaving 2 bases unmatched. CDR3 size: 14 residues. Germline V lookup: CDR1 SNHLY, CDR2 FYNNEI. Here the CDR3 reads CASSRTGATGELFF. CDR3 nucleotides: TGTGCCAGCAGTCGGACAGGGGCCACCGGGGAGCTGTTTTTT.

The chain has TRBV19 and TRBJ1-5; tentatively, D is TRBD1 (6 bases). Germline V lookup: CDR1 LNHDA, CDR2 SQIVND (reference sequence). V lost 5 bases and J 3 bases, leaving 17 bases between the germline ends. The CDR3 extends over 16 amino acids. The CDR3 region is CASSSLSGVANQPQHF. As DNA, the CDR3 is TGTGCCAGTAGTTCACTATCAGGGGTTGCCAATCAGCCCCAGCATTTT.